The rows below give T cell receptor beta chains drawn from one sample of a study of human T cells and chemical hapten exposure. Each CDR3 protein is one row after TCRdb ran MiXCR on the RACE reads. The sample contains fewer than 140,000 distinct CDR3 sequences, roughly 12% of which appear only once. Sequenced material: whole blood, taken in connection with sensitization to the hapten diphenylcyclopropenone (DPC). Receptor source: a woman in her forties or fifties with alopecia areata. Some clones in this sample may be carry-over from other donors' samples. Both conserved end residues are trimmed from each CDR3. The order of the fields is J gene, V gene, clone size, CDR3 protein. Part of the rows lack a size; the others show once, few, many or a class for expanded clones.

TRBJ1-2 | TRBV29-1 | few | SVEDNPIYGYT
TRBJ1-1 | TRBV27 | many | ASSHTRTHTEAF
TRBJ2-1 | TRBV11-3 | few | ASSLDGRNEQF
TRBJ2-7 | TRBV28 | few | ASSGGQADEQY
TRBJ2-1 | TRBV11-2 | NA | ASSFVGTGMTEQF
TRBJ2-3 | TRBV12-3/TRBV12-4 | few | ASSPGRYTDTQY
TRBJ1-3 | TRBV5-5 | few | ASSLAWLSGNTIY
TRBJ1-1 | TRBV6-6 | many | ASSPIHGVPEAF
TRBJ2-5 | TRBV7-7 | many | ASSSGREETQY
TRBJ2-7 | TRBV7-2 | NA | ASRHGTSGGNYEQY
TRBJ1-1 | TRBV6-2/TRBV6-3 | NA | ASSYNRASEAF
TRBJ1-2 | TRBV6-2/TRBV6-3 | few | ASSYGGQDGNYGYT
TRBJ1-1 | TRBV7-9 | few | ASREKGQGETEAF
TRBJ2-3 | TRBV3-1 | many | ASSQDGGTDTQY
TRBJ2-1 | TRBV28 | many | ASSALGGGAAEQF
TRBJ1-1 | TRBV5-1 | NA | ASSLPGETEAF
TRBJ1-5 | TRBV6-2/TRBV6-3 | many | ASSRSEDTGYNQPQH
TRBJ1-3 | TRBV15 | few | ATSRKIYRDSGNTIY
TRBJ2-3 | TRBV5-1 | NA | ASSLGIARDTQY
TRBJ1-2 | TRBV5-5 | few | VSSLGPPRGYGYT
TRBJ1-2 | TRBV28 | many | ASSFTPQAGRNYGYT
TRBJ1-1 | TRBV6-5 | NA | ASSHNTEAF
TRBJ1-6 | TRBV12-3/TRBV12-4 | NA | ASSFAGPRNSPLH
TRBJ2-7 | TRBV14 | NA | ASSQGPSGYEQY
TRBJ2-1 | TRBV7-8 | many | ASSLDLGGPYNEQF
TRBJ1-2 | TRBV9 | many | ASENYGYT
TRBJ2-2 | TRBV18 | few | ASSPGSTPNTGELF
TRBJ2-3 | TRBV11-2 | few | ASSANQAGGMDTQY
TRBJ1-6 | TRBV20-1 | NA | SARAQGATYNSPLH
TRBJ2-7 | TRBV7-2 | medium-sized | ASSLTSAYEQY
TRBJ2-5 | TRBV6-1 | few | ASSEDRTAFETQY
TRBJ2-1 | TRBV20-1 | NA | SARDQLARF
TRBJ2-3 | TRBV10-3 | few | ASELAGGDTQY
TRBJ1-1 | TRBV15 | NA | ATSPQGMNTEAF
TRBJ1-5 | TRBV18 | many | ASSLQGNQPQH
TRBJ2-5 | TRBV5-1 | NA | ASRVYQETQY
TRBJ2-2 | TRBV5-1 | NA | ASSLADRGELF
TRBJ1-5 | TRBV7-2 | many | ASSSGPAGHQPQH
TRBJ2-7 | TRBV12-3/TRBV12-4 | NA | ASSLVGASSYEQY
TRBJ2-7 | TRBV2 | NA | ASGVGLSEQY
TRBJ2-1 | TRBV7-9 | many | ASSLAADNEQF
TRBJ2-5 | TRBV2 | few | ASRNRDSYQETQY
TRBJ2-1 | TRBV29-1 | few | SVGRLPGDEQF
TRBJ1-2 | TRBV4-1 | few | ASSQDGQANYGYT
TRBJ1-4 | TRBV20-1 | NA | SASPGNEKLF
TRBJ2-3 | TRBV7-2 | few | ASSAQRTSTDTQY
TRBJ2-1 | TRBV6-1 | NA | ASRKGNYNEQF
TRBJ1-4 | TRBV28 | few | ASSPGQEPNEKLF
TRBJ1-1 | TRBV7-9 | few | ASSRDVTEAF
TRBJ2-7 | TRBV3-1 | many | ASRNDYREQY
TRBJ1-3 | TRBV12-2 | NA | ASRLATPGQAGNTIY